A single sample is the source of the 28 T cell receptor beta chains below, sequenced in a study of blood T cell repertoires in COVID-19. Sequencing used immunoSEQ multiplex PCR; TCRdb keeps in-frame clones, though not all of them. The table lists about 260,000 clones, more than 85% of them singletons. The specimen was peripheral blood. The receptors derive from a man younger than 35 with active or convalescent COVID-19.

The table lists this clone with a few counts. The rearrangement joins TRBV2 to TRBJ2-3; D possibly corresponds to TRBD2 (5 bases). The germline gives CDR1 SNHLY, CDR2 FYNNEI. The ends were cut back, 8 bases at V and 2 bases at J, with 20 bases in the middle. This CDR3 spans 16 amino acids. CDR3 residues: CASRTYNTRVTDTQYF. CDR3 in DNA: TGTGCCAGCCGTACGTACAACACGCGGGTCACAGATACGCAGTATTTT. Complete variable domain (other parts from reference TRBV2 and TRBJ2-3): EPEVTQTPSHQVTQMGQEVILRCVPISNHLYFYWYRQILGQKVEFLVSFYNNEISEKSEIFDDQFSVERPDGSNFTLKIRSTKLEDSAMYFCASRTYNTRVTDTQYFGPGTRLTVL.

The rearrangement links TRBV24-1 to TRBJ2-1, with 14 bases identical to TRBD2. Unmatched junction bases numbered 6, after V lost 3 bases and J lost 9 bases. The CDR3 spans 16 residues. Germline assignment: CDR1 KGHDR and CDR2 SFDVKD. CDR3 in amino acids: CATSDRGTSGRLEQFF. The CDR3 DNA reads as TGTGCCACCAGTGATCGCGGGACTAGCGGGAGACTTGAGCAGTTCTTC.

The CDR3 protein is CASSPGNKETQYF. The CDR3 bases are TGCGCCAGCAGTCCAGGGAATAAAGAGACCCAGTACTTC. The gene calls are TRBV23-1 and TRBJ2-5; D is perhaps TRBD1 (5 bases). TRBV23-1 is identified as an open reading frame with a role that is uncertain. The CDR3 extends over 13 amino acids. The germline V and J ends were trimmed by 4 bases and 3 bases, with 9 bases remaining between them.

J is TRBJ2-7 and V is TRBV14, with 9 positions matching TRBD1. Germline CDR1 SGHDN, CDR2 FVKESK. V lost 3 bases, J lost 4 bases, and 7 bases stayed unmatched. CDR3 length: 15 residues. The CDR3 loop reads CASSQFRDRAYEQYF. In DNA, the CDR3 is TGTGCCAGCAGCCAGTTCCGGGACAGGGCATACGAGCAGTACTTC.

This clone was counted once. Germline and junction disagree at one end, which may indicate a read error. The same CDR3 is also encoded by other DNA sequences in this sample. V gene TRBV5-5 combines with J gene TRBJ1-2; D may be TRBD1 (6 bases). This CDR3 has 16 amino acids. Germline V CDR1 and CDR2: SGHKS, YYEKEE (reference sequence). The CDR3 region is CASSPYLIDRQYGYTF. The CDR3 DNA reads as TGTGCTAGCAGCCCCTACCTTATTGACAGGCAGTATGGCTACACCTTC.

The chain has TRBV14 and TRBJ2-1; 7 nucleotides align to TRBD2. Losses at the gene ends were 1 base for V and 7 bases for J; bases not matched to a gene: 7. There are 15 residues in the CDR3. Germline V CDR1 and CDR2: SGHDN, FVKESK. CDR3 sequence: CASSQAGGRTNEQFF. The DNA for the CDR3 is TGTGCCAGCAGCCAAGCGGGCGGGAGAACGAATGAGCAGTTCTTC.

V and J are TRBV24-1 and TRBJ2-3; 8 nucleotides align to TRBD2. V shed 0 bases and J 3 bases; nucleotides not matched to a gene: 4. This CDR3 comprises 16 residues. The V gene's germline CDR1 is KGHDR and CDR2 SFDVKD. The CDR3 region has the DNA TGTGCCACCAGTGATTTGGCGAGCGGGGGAACAGATACGCAGTATTTT. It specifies CATSDLASGGTDTQYF.

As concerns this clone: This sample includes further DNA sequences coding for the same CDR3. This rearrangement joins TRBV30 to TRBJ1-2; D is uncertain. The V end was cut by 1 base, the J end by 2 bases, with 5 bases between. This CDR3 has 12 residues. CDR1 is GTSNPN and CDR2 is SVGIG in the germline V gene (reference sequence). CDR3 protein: CAWSGGNYGYTF. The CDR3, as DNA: TGTGCCTGGAGTGGCGGAAACTATGGCTACACCTTC.

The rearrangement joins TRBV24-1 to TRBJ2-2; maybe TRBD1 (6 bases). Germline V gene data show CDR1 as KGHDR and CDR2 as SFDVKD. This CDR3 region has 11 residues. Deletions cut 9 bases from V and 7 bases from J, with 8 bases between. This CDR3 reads CATGTNGELFF. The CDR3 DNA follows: TGTGCCACCGGGACAAACGGGGAGCTGTTTTTT.

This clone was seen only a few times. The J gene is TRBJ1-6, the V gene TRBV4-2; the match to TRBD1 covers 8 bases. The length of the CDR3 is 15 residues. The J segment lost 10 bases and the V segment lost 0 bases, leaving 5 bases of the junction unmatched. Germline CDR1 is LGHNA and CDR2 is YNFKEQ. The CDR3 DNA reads TGTGCCAGCAGCCAAGAAGAGACAGGGGCCTCACCCCTCCACTTT. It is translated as CASSQEETGASPLHF.

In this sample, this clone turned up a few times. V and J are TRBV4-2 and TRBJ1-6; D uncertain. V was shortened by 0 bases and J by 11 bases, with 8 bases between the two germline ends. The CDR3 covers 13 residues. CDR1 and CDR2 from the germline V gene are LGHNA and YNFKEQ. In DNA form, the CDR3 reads TGTGCCAGCAGCCAAGATGGGAGTCCACCCCTCCACTTT. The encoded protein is CASSQDGSPPLHF.

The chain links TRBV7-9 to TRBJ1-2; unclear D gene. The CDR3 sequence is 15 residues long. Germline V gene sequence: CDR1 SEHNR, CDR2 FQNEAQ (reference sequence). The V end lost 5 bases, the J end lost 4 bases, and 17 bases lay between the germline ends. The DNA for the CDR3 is TGTGCCAGCAGCCCCGTCGGGGTGGAGGTCTATGGCTACACCTTC. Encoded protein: CASSPVGVEVYGYTF.

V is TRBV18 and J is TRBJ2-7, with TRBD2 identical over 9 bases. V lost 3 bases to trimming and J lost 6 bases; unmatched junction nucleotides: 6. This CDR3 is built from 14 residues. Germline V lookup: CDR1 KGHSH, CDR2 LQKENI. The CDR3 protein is CASSPGLASGEQYF. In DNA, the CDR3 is TGTGCCAGCTCACCTGGACTAGCGTCAGGCGAGCAGTACTTC.

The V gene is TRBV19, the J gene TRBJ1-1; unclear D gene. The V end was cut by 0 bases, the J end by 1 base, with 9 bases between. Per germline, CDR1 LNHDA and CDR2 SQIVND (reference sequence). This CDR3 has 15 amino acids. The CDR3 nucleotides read TGTGCCAGTAGTATAGATCGCCCGGGGAACACTGAAGCTTTCTTT. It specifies CASSIDRPGNTEAFF.

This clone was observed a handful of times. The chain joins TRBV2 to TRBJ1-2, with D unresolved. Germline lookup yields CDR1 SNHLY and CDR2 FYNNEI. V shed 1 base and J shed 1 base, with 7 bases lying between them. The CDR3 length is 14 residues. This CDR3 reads CASSEVLSNYGYTF. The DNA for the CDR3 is TGTGCCAGCAGTGAAGTATTGAGTAACTATGGCTACACCTTC.

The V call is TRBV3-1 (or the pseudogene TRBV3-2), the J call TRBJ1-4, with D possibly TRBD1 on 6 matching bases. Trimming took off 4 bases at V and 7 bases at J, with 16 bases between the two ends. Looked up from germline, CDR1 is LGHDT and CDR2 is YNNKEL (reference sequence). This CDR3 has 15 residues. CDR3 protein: CASSPTGTESEKLFF. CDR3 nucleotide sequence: TGTGCCAGCAGCCCTACAGGGACGGAGAGTGAAAAACTGTTTTTT.

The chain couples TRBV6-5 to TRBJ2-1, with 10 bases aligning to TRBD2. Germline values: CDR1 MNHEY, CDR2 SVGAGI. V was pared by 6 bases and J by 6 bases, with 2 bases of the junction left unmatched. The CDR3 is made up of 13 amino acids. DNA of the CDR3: TGTGCCAGCAGGCCTAGCGGGGGCAATGAGCAGTTCTTC. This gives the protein CASRPSGGNEQFF.

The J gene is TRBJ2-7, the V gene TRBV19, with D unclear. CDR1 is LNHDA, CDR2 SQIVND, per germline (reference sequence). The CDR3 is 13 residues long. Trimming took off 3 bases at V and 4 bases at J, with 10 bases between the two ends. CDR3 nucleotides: TGTGCCAGTAGTATGAACAGCCTATACGAGCAGTACTTC. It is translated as CASSMNSLYEQYF.

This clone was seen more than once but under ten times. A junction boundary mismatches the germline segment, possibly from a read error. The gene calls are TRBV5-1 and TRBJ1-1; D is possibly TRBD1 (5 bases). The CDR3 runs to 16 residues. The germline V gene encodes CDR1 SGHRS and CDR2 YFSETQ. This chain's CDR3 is CASSFGLGGRDSPLEF. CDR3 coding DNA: TGCGCCAGCAGCTTTGGATTGGGGGGTCGCGATTCTCCCTTGGAGTTT.

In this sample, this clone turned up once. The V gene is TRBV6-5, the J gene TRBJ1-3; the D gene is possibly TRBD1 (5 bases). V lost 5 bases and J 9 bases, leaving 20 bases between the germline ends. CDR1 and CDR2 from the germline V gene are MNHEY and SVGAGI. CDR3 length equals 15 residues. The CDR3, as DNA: TGTGCCAGCAGTCGGACACCCCAAACCGAAACCACCATATATTTT. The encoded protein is CASSRTPQTETTIYF.

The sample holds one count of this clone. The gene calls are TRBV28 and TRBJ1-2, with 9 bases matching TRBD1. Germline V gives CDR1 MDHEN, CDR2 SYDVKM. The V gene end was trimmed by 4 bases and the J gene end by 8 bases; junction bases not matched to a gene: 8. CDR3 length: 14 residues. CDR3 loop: CASSSPGTGSGYTF. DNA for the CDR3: TGTGCCAGCAGTTCCCCCGGGACAGGGTCGGGCTACACCTTC.

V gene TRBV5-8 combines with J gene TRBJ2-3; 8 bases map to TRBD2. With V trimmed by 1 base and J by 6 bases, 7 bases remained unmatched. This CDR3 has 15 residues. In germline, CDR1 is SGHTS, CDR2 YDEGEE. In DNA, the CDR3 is TGTGCCAGCAGCTTGTCCGGGAGGGCCGGGGATACGCAGTATTTT. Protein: CASSLSGRAGDTQYF.

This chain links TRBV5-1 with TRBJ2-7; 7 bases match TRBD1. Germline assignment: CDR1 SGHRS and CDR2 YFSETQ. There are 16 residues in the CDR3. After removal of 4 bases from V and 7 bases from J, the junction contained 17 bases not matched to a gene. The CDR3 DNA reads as TGCGCCAGCAGCCCAGGCCGGGACAGAGCCTCAGGGGAGCAGTACTTC. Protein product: CASSPGRDRASGEQYF.

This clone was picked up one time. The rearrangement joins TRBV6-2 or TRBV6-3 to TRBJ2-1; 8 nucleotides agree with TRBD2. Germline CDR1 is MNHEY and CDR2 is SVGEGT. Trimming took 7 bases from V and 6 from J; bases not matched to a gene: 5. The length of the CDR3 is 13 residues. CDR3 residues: CASTPGLVNEQFF. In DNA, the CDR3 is TGTGCCAGCACCCCGGGACTAGTCAATGAGCAGTTCTTC.

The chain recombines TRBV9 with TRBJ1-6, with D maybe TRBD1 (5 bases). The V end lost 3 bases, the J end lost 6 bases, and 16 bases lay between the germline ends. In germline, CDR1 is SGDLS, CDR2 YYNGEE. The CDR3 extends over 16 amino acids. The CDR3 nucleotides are TGTGCCAGCAGCGCCGCCGGGGGAGGGACTAATTCACCCCTCCACTTT. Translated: CASSAAGGGTNSPLHF.

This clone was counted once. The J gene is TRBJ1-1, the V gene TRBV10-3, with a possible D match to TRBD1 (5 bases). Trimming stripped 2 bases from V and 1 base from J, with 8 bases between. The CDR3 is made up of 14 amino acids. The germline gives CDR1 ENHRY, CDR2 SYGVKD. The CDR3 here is CAISERQSNTEAFF. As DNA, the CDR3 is TGTGCCATCAGTGAGAGACAGTCGAACACTGAAGCTTTCTTT.

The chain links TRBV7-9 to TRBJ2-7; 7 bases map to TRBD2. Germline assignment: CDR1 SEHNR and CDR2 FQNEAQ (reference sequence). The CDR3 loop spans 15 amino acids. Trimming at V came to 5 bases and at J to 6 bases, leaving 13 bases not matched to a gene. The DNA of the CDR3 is TGTGCCAGCAGCCCAGGGACTGGGGGGGTCTTCGAGCAGTACTTC. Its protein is CASSPGTGGVFEQYF.

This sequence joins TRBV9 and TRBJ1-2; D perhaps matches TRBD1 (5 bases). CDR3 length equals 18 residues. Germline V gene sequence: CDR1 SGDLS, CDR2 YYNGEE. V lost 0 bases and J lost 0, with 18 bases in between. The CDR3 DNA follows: TGTGCCAGCAGCGTAGGAGGACACTGGACCCCCGCTAACTATGGCTACACCTTC. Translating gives CASSVGGHWTPANYGYTF.